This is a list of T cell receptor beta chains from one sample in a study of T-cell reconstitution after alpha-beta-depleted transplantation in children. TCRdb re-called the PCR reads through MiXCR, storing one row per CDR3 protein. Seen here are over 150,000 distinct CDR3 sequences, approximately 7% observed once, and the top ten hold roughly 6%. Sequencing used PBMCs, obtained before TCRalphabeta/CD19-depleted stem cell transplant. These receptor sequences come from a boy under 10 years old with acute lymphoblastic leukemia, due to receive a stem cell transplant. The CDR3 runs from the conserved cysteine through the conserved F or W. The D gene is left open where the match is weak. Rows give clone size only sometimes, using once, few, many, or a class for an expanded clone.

TGCAGCGTCAGCAGCGGGAGTCTGACAGATACGCAGTATTTT CSVSSGSLTDTQYF once TRBJ2-3 TRBD2 14 TRBV29-1
TGTGCCAGCTGGGGGGGACCGCATCACGAGCAGTACTTC CASWGGPHHEQYF many TRBJ2-7 TRBD2 13 TRBV5-5
TGCAGTGCTTTCCCAGGACACGAGCAGTACTTC CSAFPGHEQYF . TRBJ2-7 . 11 TRBV20-1
TGCACCATCTCTGAGGAGTTTGGGCAGTATTTT CTISEEFGQYF many TRBJ2-3 . 11 TRBV29-1
TGCGCCAGCAGACCGGGAGACACCGGGGAGCTGTTTTTT CASRPGDTGELFF many TRBJ2-2 . 13 TRBV5-1
TGTGCCAGCAGCCGGACCTACAGGGGAGACACTGAAGCTTTCTTT CASSRTYRGDTEAFF many TRBJ1-1 TRBD1 15 TRBV4-2
TGTGCCACCAGCAGAGATTTGACAGTCGTAGGGGAGACCCAGTACTTC CATSRDLTVVGETQYF many TRBJ2-5 . 16 TRBV15
TGTGCCAGCAGTCCACCCGGGACAGGGTTTTTCACAGATACGCAGTATTTT CASSPPGTGFFTDTQYF . TRBJ2-3 TRBD1 17 TRBV12-3/TRBV12-4
TGTGCCAGCAGTTCCGGACAGGGACGGCGGGAGACCCAGTACTTC CASSSGQGRRETQYF many TRBJ2-5 TRBD1 15 TRBV5-6
TGTGCCAGCAACTCTCCTGCGGGACTTGACGATTTCGATACGCAGTATTTT CASNSPAGLDDFDTQYF many TRBJ2-3 . 17 TRBV3-1
TGTGCCACCAGCAGTCCCCCCGGGGGGACCAATCAGCCCCAGCATTTT CATSSPPGGTNQPQHF many TRBJ1-5 . 16 TRBV15
TGTGCCAGCAGCTTAGGGACAGGGACTAGCACAGATACGCAGTATTTT CASSLGTGTSTDTQYF many TRBJ2-3 TRBD1 16 TRBV11-3
TGCAGTGCTCATAGAGGGGGCACAGATACGCAGTATTTT CSAHRGGTDTQYF many TRBJ2-3 . 13 TRBV20-1
TGTGCCAGCAGTGTGAGGGGTTTAGACTATGGCTACACCTTC CASSVRGLDYGYTF . TRBJ1-2 . 14 TRBV2
TGCAGTGCTGAATACAATGAGCAGTTCTTC CSAEYNEQFF many TRBJ2-1 . 10 TRBV20-1
TGCGCCAGTCATGAGAGGACTTACAATGAGCAGTTCTTC CASHERTYNEQFF . TRBJ2-1 . 13 TRBV5-1
TGCAGCGTTGAGTATTGGGGTATCAATGAGCAGTTCTTC CSVEYWGINEQFF many TRBJ2-1 . 13 TRBV29-1
TGTGCCAGCAGCATTGGGGGGTATCAGCCCCAGCATTTT CASSIGGYQPQHF . TRBJ1-5 . 13 TRBV12-3/TRBV12-4
TGTGCCACCTCTGGACAGGCAGCTTATCAGCCCCAGCATTTT CATSGQAAYQPQHF . TRBJ1-5 TRBD1 14 TRBV24-1
TGTGCCAGCAGTATACAGCTCTCTGGGGCCAACGTCCTGACTTTC CASSIQLSGANVLTF . TRBJ2-6 . 15 TRBV28
TGTGCCAGCAGCAGACACAGGGGGGAGAATTCACCCCTCCACTTT CASSRHRGENSPLHF many TRBJ1-6 TRBD1 15 TRBV7-2
TGCGCCAGCAGCTATAGCACCGGGGAGCTGTTTTTT CASSYSTGELFF many TRBJ2-2 . 12 TRBV5-1